This paragraph reports one TCR beta chain. Libraries were prepared by immunoSEQ multiplex PCR; TCRdb keeps only in-frame clonotypes and omits some of them. There are a few hundred thousand clones in the sample; around four fifths occur only once, and nearly 20% lies in the top ten. The record originates from a study of blood T cell repertoires in COVID-19. V was pared by 7 bases and J by 4 bases, with 2 bases of the junction left unmatched. The CDR3 totals 13 residues. This chain connects TRBV12-3 or TRBV12-4 to TRBJ1-5; the match to TRBD1 covers 9 bases. The clonotype was recovered from a man aged 25-40 years with active or convalescent COVID-19. Specimen: peripheral blood. As DNA, the CDR3 is TGTGCCAGCAAAGGACAGGGGAATCAGCCCCAGCATTTT. This codes for CASKGQGNQPQHF.